These 25 T cell receptor beta chains came from one sample sequenced in a study of yellow fever vaccine responses in identical twins. MiXCR, run by TCRdb on the RT-PCR reads, gives a single entry per CDR3 protein. Of approximately 17,000 distinct CDR3 sequences listed, nearly 70% were seen once; the top ten hold around 2%. The specimen comprised T cells from blood (PBMCs), unsorted or a sorted subset (not recorded which), sampled before or after yellow fever vaccination (not recorded which). The receptors here all came from a woman under 30 who received the yellow fever vaccine.

The chain couples TRBV7-3 to TRBJ2-3; D unclear. The CDR3 extends over 14 amino acids. In germline, CDR1 is SGHTA, CDR2 FQGTGA. The V gene lost 4 bases and the J gene lost 4 bases, with 12 bases spanning the gap. The CDR3 DNA sequence: TGTGCCAGCAGCTCAAGATTACCACCAGATACGCAGTATTTT. This sequence encodes CASSSRLPPDTQYF.

This clonotype was observed a handful of times. The chain recombines TRBV10-1 with TRBJ1-2, with no clear D. Germline CDR1 reads WNHNN; CDR2 reads SYGVQD (reference sequence). The CDR3 covers 16 residues. Trimming stripped 0 bases from V and 0 bases from J, with 11 bases between. DNA of the CDR3: TGCGCCAGCAGTGAGTCGAATGATCCGACTAACTATGGCTACACCTTC. Protein product: CASSESNDPTNYGYTF.

The rearrangement joins TRBV13 to TRBJ2-1; 8 bases are a match to TRBD2. The germline V gene has CDR1 PRHDT and CDR2 FYEKMQ (reference sequence). The CDR3 is 15 residues long. Germline trimming cut 0 bases from V and 7 bases from J; bases unmatched to any gene: 5. The CDR3 DNA sequence: TGTGCCAGCAGCTTAGGCGGGAGGGCCGTTAATGAGCAGTTCTTC. Translated: CASSLGGRAVNEQFF.

V is TRBV14 and J is TRBJ2-3, with TRBD1 identical over 7 bases. The CDR3 totals 14 residues. J was trimmed by 6 bases and V by 2 bases; bases with no gene match: 5. The germline CDR1 and CDR2 sequences are SGHDN and FVKESK. CDR3 sequence (DNA): TGTGCCAGCAGCCAAAACAGGGGCTTGGATACGCAGTATTTT. Its translation is CASSQNRGLDTQYF.

The chain uses TRBV6-6 and TRBJ2-1; D is unresolved. The CDR3 is made up of 15 amino acids. Germline values: CDR1 MNHNY, CDR2 SVGAGI (reference sequence). Trimming stripped 6 bases from V and 0 bases from J, with 12 bases between. The CDR3 is CASRDRVGSYNEQFF. The CDR3 nucleotides are TGTGCCAGCAGAGATCGGGTGGGCTCCTACAATGAGCAGTTCTTC.

This chain joins TRBV15 and TRBJ2-1; the D is unclear. Between the trimmed V and J ends, which lost 0 bases and 1 base, there was a span of 4 bases. The CDR3 contains 14 residues. Germline V gene lookup returns CDR1 LNHNV and CDR2 YYDKDF (reference sequence). The CDR3 nucleotides are TGTGCCACCAGCAGAGACGGATCCTACAATGAGCAGTTCTTC. It is translated as CATSRDGSYNEQFF. Together with reference TRBV15 and TRBJ2-1, the CDR3 gives the full variable domain: DAMVIQNPRYQVTQFGKPVTLSCSQTLNHNVMYWYQQKSSQAPKLLFHYYDKDFNNEADTPDNFQSRRPNTSFCFLDIRSPGLGDTAMYLCATSRDGSYNEQFFGPGTRLTVL.

The J gene is TRBJ2-4, the V gene TRBV14, with 7 positions matching TRBD2. This CDR3 comprises 16 residues. V lost 3 bases, J lost 8 bases, and 13 bases stayed unmatched. Germline V CDR1 and CDR2: SGHDN, FVKESK. The CDR3 protein is CASSHYGGREGYIQYF. The CDR3 DNA reads as TGTGCCAGCAGCCACTACGGCGGCAGGGAGGGATACATTCAGTACTTC.

The sample holds one count of this clonotype. The rearrangement joins TRBV10-1 to TRBJ1-2; D is ambiguous. The CDR3 covers 11 residues. Germline assignment: CDR1 WNHNN and CDR2 SYGVQD (reference sequence). V shed 3 bases and J shed 8 bases, with 7 bases lying between them. For the CDR3, the DNA is TGCGCCAGCAGTGACCTTCGCGGCTACACCTTC. Protein: CASSDLRGYTF.

The chain carries TRBV10-1 and TRBJ2-1; 9 nucleotides agree with TRBD2. Germline CDR1 reads WNHNN; CDR2 reads SYGVQD (reference sequence). CDR3 size: 17 residues. Trimming at V came to 2 bases and at J to 3 bases, leaving 8 bases not matched to a gene. This CDR3 reads CASSEEAAGGNYNEQFF. As DNA, the CDR3 is TGCGCCAGCAGTGAGGAGGCAGCGGGAGGTAACTACAATGAGCAGTTCTTC.

As DNA, the CDR3 is TGCGCCAGCAGCGCCCGGGGGGGTTACGAGCAGTACTTC. This encodes CASSARGGYEQYF. The gene calls are TRBV5-1 and TRBJ2-7; 8 bases agree with TRBD2. CDR3 length: 13 amino acids. Looked up from germline, CDR1 is SGHRS and CDR2 is YFSETQ. Germline trimming cut 4 bases from V and 4 bases from J; bases unmatched to any gene: 4.

The rearrangement joins TRBV7-3 to TRBJ2-1, with 8 bases identical to TRBD1. Germline trimming cut 5 bases from V and 5 bases from J; bases unmatched to any gene: 14. The CDR3 totals 17 residues. Looked up from germline, CDR1 is SGHTA and CDR2 is FQGTGA. The CDR3 protein is CASSADRGTNYNNEQFF. CDR3 DNA sequence: TGTGCCAGCAGCGCCGACAGGGGCACCAATTATAACAATGAGCAGTTCTTC.

The V gene is TRBV7-6, the J gene TRBJ2-7; no definite D call. Germline V gives CDR1 SGHVS, CDR2 FNYEAQ. Trimming cost V 5 bases and J 2 bases, with 10 bases left between them. CDR3 length: 13 residues. The CDR3 DNA is TGTGCCAGCAGCCAATCGGGTGCCTACGAGCAGTACTTC. It encodes CASSQSGAYEQYF. Full variable domain (missing parts from reference TRBV7-6 and TRBJ2-7): GAGVSQSPRYKVTKRGQDVALRCDPISGHVSLYWYRQALGQGPEFLTYFNYEAQQDKSGLPNDRFSAERPEGSISTLTIQRTEQRDSAMYRCASSQSGAYEQYFGPGTRLTVT.

This clonotype has just one count. The chain employs TRBV12-3 or TRBV12-4 and TRBJ1-5; D is possibly TRBD1 (6 bases). V was cut by 4 bases and J by 5 bases, with 12 bases left in between. The CDR3 totals 14 residues. The CDR3 DNA reads as TGTGCCAGCAGTTGGGCAGGGGCTTATCAGCCCCAGCATTTT. Translation gives CASSWAGAYQPQHF.

The gene calls are TRBV10-1 and TRBJ2-7; 11 bases match TRBD2. Germline V gene sequence: CDR1 WNHNN, CDR2 SYGVQD (reference sequence). The ends lost 4 bases at V and 3 bases at J; junction bases unmatched: 2. The length of the CDR3 is 14 residues. DNA for the CDR3: TGCGCCAGCAGTGCCGGGACTAGCGGCTACGAGCAGTACTTC. Its protein is CASSAGTSGYEQYF.

The V call is TRBV10-1, the J call TRBJ1-1; unclear D gene. There are 18 residues in the CDR3. Trimming took off 0 bases at V and 4 bases at J, with 21 bases between the two ends. The germline V gene has CDR1 WNHNN and CDR2 SYGVQD (reference sequence). The CDR3: CASSESPSGPLSGTEAFF. The CDR3 DNA sequence: TGCGCCAGCAGTGAGTCCCCCAGCGGGCCGCTATCGGGCACTGAAGCTTTCTTT.

CDR3 sequence: CASSWTGGYTGELFF. DNA for the CDR3: TGTGCCAGCAGTTGGACAGGGGGTTACACCGGGGAGCTGTTTTTT. The rearrangement joins TRBV2 to TRBJ2-2; 10 bases are a match to TRBD1. The V and J ends lost 5 bases and 3 bases, in that order; junction bases with no gene match: 3. The CDR3 has 15 residues. CDR1 and CDR2 (germline): SNHLY, FYNNEI. The full variable domain, with the rest looked up from reference TRBV2 and TRBJ2-2, is EPEVTQTPSHQVTQMGQEVILRCVPISNHLYFYWYRQILGQKVEFLVSFYNNEISEKSEIFDDQFSVERPDGSNFTLKIRSTKLEDSAMYFCASSWTGGYTGELFFGEGSRLTVL.

The chain is built from TRBV4-1 and TRBJ2-7; TRBD1 aligns across 10 bases. Unmatched junction bases numbered 10, after V lost 0 bases and J lost 5 bases. In germline, CDR1 is MGHRA, CDR2 YSYEKL. This CDR3 spans 17 amino acids. For the CDR3, the DNA is TGCGCCAGCAGCCAAGACCCTCCGGGACAGGGGACCCACGAGCAGTACTTC. It is translated as CASSQDPPGQGTHEQYF.

This clonotype showed up just a few times. This rearrangement joins TRBV2 to TRBJ2-1, with unresolved D. The CDR3 consists of 13 residues. Germline CDR1 reads SNHLY; CDR2 reads FYNNEI. With 7 bases removed from V and 9 bases from J, the gap between germline ends came to 16 bases. The CDR3 bases are TGTGCCAGCACCGACCCAAACCGTTTTGAGCAGTTCTTC. The encoded protein is CASTDPNRFEQFF.

The rearrangement links TRBV29-1 to TRBJ1-2, with a weak D call TRBD1 (6 bases). The germline V gene encodes CDR1 SQVTM and CDR2 ANQGSEA. The V and J ends lost 4 bases and 3 bases respectively, with 15 bases between them. The CDR3 extends over 14 amino acids. The CDR3 is CSVVEQGLHYGYTF. The CDR3 region has the DNA TGCAGCGTTGTTGAACAGGGACTACACTATGGCTACACCTTC.

This chain links TRBV7-9 with TRBJ2-7; 8 bases line up with TRBD1. CDR1 is SEHNR, CDR2 FQNEAQ, per germline (reference sequence). CDR3 size: 15 residues. V shed 5 bases, J shed 0 bases, and the junction held 6 bases outside the gene matches. This chain's CDR3 is CASSPRDRSSYEQYF. The CDR3 region has the DNA TGTGCCAGCAGCCCAAGGGACAGGAGCTCCTACGAGCAGTACTTC.

V and J are TRBV11-3 and TRBJ1-4; unclear D gene. CDR1 and CDR2 (germline): SGHNT, YENEEA. The CDR3 covers 17 residues. Trimming took 4 bases from V and 7 from J, leaving 22 bases between them. CDR3 nucleotide sequence: TGTGCCAGCAGCTCCCAAATGGGTGTTCAATCGGGTGAAAAACTGTTTTTT. Translated, it gives CASSSQMGVQSGEKLFF.

This sequence joins TRBV18 and TRBJ2-7, with TRBD2 as a possible D gene (5 bases). V lost 5 bases and J lost 2, with 16 bases in between. The CDR3 is made up of 15 amino acids. Germline loops: CDR1 KGHSH, CDR2 LQKENI. CDR3 coding DNA: TGTGCCAGCTCAAACCGGACTGGGATTACCTACGAGCAGTACTTC. Residues: CASSNRTGITYEQYF.

V usage is TRBV15 and J usage is TRBJ1-2; D is possibly TRBD1 (6 bases). Germline V CDR1 and CDR2: LNHNV, YYDKDF (reference sequence). Trimming cost V 5 bases and J 4 bases, with 20 bases left between them. The CDR3 sequence is 16 residues long. Here the CDR3 DNA reads TGTGCCACCAGCCGCCCGGGGGGGGGCGGGAGCTATGGCTACACCTTC. Amino acid sequence: CATSRPGGGGSYGYTF. The variable domain in full, with the rest retrieved from reference TRBV15 and TRBJ1-2, is DAMVIQNPRYQVTQFGKPVTLSCSQTLNHNVMYWYQQKSSQAPKLLFHYYDKDFNNEADTPDNFQSRRPNTSFCFLDIRSPGLGDTAMYLCATSRPGGGGSYGYTFGSGTRLTVV.

The V gene is TRBV28, the J gene TRBJ2-4, with D possibly matching TRBD1 (6 bases). This CDR3 spans 20 amino acids. The germline gives CDR1 MDHEN, CDR2 SYDVKM. The V end was cut by 1 base, the J end by 0 bases, with 22 bases between. The CDR3: CASSLSGPLWGLQAKNIQYF. The CDR3 bases are TGTGCCAGCAGTTTATCGGGGCCCCTCTGGGGGCTTCAAGCCAAAAACATTCAGTACTTC.

The chain has TRBV20-1 and TRBJ2-3; 8 bases line up with TRBD1. The junction had 8 bases not matched to a gene; V was cut back by 5 bases and J by 7 bases. The CDR3 totals 13 residues. Germline V gives CDR1 DFQATT, CDR2 SNEGSKA (reference sequence). As DNA, the CDR3 is TGCAGTGCTCTTGACAGGGGTTTTCATACGCAGTATTTT. Translated, it gives CSALDRGFHTQYF.